This entry is about one T cell receptor beta chain. This entry comes from a study of T cells in Graves' hyperthyroidism and ophthalmopathy. Template material for amplifying TCR beta CDR3 regions consisted of RNA transcripts. TCR CDR3 regions were first amplified by RT-PCR with HTBI primers. TCRdb fed the multiplex PCR reads into MiXCR, producing one record per CDR3 protein. Of approximately 600,000 distinct CDR3 sequences listed, about 17% are singletons. After removal of 8 bases from V and 0 bases from J, the junction contained 10 bases not matched to a gene. The CDR3 runs 16 residues. Per germline, CDR1 MNHNS and CDR2 SASEGT.

This sequence was found in a woman in her thirties with Graves' hyperthyroidism. This chain joins TRBV6-1 and TRBJ2-1; 7 bases are shared with TRBD2. Material for sequencing was blood. The CDR3 region is CASGTGLPSSYNEQFF. CDR3 coding DNA: TGTGCCAGCGGAACGGGACTACCGAGCTCCTACAATGAGCAGTTCTTC.